Following are 17 T cell receptor beta chains from one sample sequenced in a study of shared clonotypes between healthy human individuals. The assay was immunoSEQ multiplex PCR, and TCRdb's table has in-frame clones only and misses some. The sample lists a few hundred thousand clones, around three quarters occurring once. The sequenced material came from PBMCs. These receptors originate from a woman in her 40s in good health. Some clones in this sample may be carry-over from other donors' samples.

As DNA, the CDR3 is TGTGCCAGCAGGCTCGGTGAAGCGAGCTCCTACAATGAGCAGTTCTTC. This sequence encodes CASRLGEASSYNEQFF. The chain uses TRBV2 and TRBJ2-1; D unresolved. Germline assignment: CDR1 SNHLY and CDR2 FYNNEI. V shed 6 bases and J shed 0 bases, with 15 bases lying between them. The length of the CDR3 is 16 residues.

The chain uses TRBV7-9 and TRBJ1-5; 8 positions agree with TRBD1. Germline CDR1 reads SEHNR; CDR2 reads FQNEAQ (reference sequence). The CDR3 runs 15 residues. V gave up 3 bases and J gave up 0 bases; unmatched junction bases: 1. CDR3 bases: TGTGCCAGCAGCTTGGGACAGGCTAGCAATCAGCCCCAGCATTTT. It encodes CASSLGQASNQPQHF.

The V gene is TRBV7-2, the J gene TRBJ2-7; TRBD2 agrees at 9 bases. V was pared by 2 bases and J by 9 bases, with 8 bases of the junction left unmatched. CDR1 and CDR2 (germline): SGHTA, FQGNSA. The CDR3 runs 14 residues. CDR3 loop: CASSLWGLASLQYF. In nucleotides, the CDR3 is TGTGCCAGCAGCTTATGGGGACTAGCATCATTGCAGTACTTC.

As concerns this clone: This sample also contains other DNA sequences that code for the same CDR3. The V gene is TRBV9, the J gene TRBJ1-2, with TRBD1 matching 8 bases. The V and J ends lost 2 bases and 6 bases, in that order; junction bases with no gene match: 6. Germline loops: CDR1 SGDLS, CDR2 YYNGEE. This CDR3 is built from 14 residues. The DNA for the CDR3 is TGTGCCAGCAGCGTGGGAGGGACAGGCCATGGCTACACCTTC. Its translation is CASSVGGTGHGYTF.

The chain carries TRBV6-5 and TRBJ2-5; 8 nucleotides agree with TRBD2. CDR1 MNHEY and CDR2 SVGAGI come from the germline V gene. CDR3 size: 14 residues. Unmatched junction bases numbered 3, after V lost 0 bases and J lost 6 bases. CDR3 amino acids: CASSYSRGRKTQYF. The DNA of the CDR3 is TGTGCCAGCAGTTACTCCCGCGGGAGGAAGACCCAGTACTTC.

DNA of the CDR3: TGTGCAAGTCGCTCCCGGGGCGGGAGGGCCAGCTATGAGCAGTTCTTC. This codes for CASRSRGGRASYEQFF. The chain couples TRBV12-2 to TRBJ2-1; TRBD2 is the table's D call, not checked against the DNA. TRBV12-2 is a pseudogene. CDR3 size: 16 residues.

CDR3 region: CATSRGAAGGLAETQYF. The CDR3 nucleotides are TGTGCCACCTCGAGAGGGGCCGCAGGGGGATTAGCTGAGACCCAGTACTTC. The chain joins TRBV5-4 to TRBJ2-5; TRBD1 aligns across 7 bases. The junction had 22 bases not matched to a gene; V was cut back by 9 bases and J by 5 bases. Germline lookup yields CDR1 SGHNT and CDR2 YYREEE (reference sequence). The CDR3 totals 17 residues.

This clone was seen once. The chain recombines TRBV28 with TRBJ1-1, with unresolved D. The V gene's germline CDR1 is MDHEN and CDR2 SYDVKM. V was pared by 6 bases and J by 0 bases, with 11 bases between. The CDR3 contains 14 residues. This CDR3 reads CASRWLTMNTEAFF. Written as DNA, the CDR3 is TGTGCCAGCAGGTGGTTAACAATGAACACTGAAGCTTTCTTT.

The chain has TRBV7-3 and TRBJ2-1; D may be TRBD1 (5 bases). Germline V gene data show CDR1 as SGHTA and CDR2 as FQGTGA. The CDR3 is 15 residues long. Trimming took 5 bases from V and 4 from J, leaving 15 bases between them. Here the CDR3 reads CASSEQESRYNEQFF. The CDR3 DNA sequence: TGTGCCAGCAGCGAACAGGAAAGTAGGTACAATGAGCAGTTCTTC.

This clone appeared many times. The same CDR3 is also encoded by other DNA sequences in this sample. The CDR3 here is CASSFGDRDTEAFF. As DNA, the CDR3 is TGTGCCAGCAGTTTCGGGGATCGCGACACTGAAGCTTTCTTT. The chain employs TRBV28 and TRBJ1-1; no clear D gene. The V end was cut by 3 bases, the J end by 3 bases, with 11 bases between. CDR1 is MDHEN and CDR2 is SYDVKM in the germline V gene. This CDR3 is built from 14 residues. Variable domain in full (rest from reference TRBV28 and TRBJ1-1): DVKVTQSSRYLVKRTGEKVFLECVQDMDHENMFWYRQDPGLGLRLIYFSYDVKMKEKGDIPEGYSVSREKKERFSLILESASTNQTSMYLCASSFGDRDTEAFFGQGTRLTVV.

The chain carries TRBV10-3 and TRBJ2-5; the match to TRBD1 covers 8 bases. The CDR3 has 15 amino acids. J lost 1 base, V lost 6 bases, and 7 bases had no gene match. Germline V lookup: CDR1 ENHRY, CDR2 SYGVKD. The CDR3 loop reads CAIRSSGQGQETQYF. The DNA of the CDR3 is TGTGCCATCAGAAGTTCCGGACAGGGCCAAGAGACCCAGTACTTC.

The chain couples TRBV21-1 to TRBJ2-7; the table gives TRBD2 as D, unverified against the DNA. TRBV21-1 is annotated as a pseudogene. The CDR3 is made up of 17 amino acids. Here the CDR3 reads CASSSPGGQTLTYEQYF. The CDR3 DNA is TGTGCCAGCAGCTCTCCCGGGGGGCAGACTTTAACCTACGAGCAGTACTTC.

The rearrangement joins TRBV5-1 to TRBJ2-7; no firm D call. This CDR3 has 14 amino acids. V was pared by 1 base and J by 1 base, with 9 bases between. Germline CDR1 is SGHRS and CDR2 is YFSETQ. In DNA form, the CDR3 reads TGCGCCAGCAGCTTGACGACACTGTCCTACGAGCAGTACTTC. Amino acid sequence: CASSLTTLSYEQYF.

V and J are TRBV5-8 and TRBJ1-1, with D perhaps TRBD1 (6 bases). Per the germline V gene, CDR1 is SGHTS and CDR2 is YDEGEE. V was pared by 5 bases and J by 4 bases, with 12 bases between. The CDR3 has 13 amino acids. This CDR3 reads CASRGQLGTEAFF. The CDR3 DNA is TGTGCCAGCAGGGGACAACTTGGCACTGAAGCTTTCTTT.

Of note for this clone: Only one base separates this from a far larger clonotype, so it likely reflects a read error. The chain combines TRBV4-2 with TRBJ2-5, with D perhaps TRBD1 or TRBD2 (5 bases each). Judging by the DNA end, TRBJ2-7 fits better; the J call may be wrong. There are 16 residues in the CDR3. Germline-derived CDR1 and CDR2 are LGHNA and YNFKEQ. The CDR3 region is CASSQDGGDMTYEQYF. The CDR3 nucleotides are TGTGCCAGCAGCCAAGATGGGGGAGACATGACCTACGAGCAGTACTTC.

This clone came up once. The chain has TRBV29-1 and TRBJ1-3; D gene ambiguous. CDR3 length: 13 amino acids. Germline V gives CDR1 SQVTM, CDR2 ANQGSEA. Trimming took off 3 bases at V and 2 bases at J, with 8 bases between the two ends. CDR3 region: CSVERQAGNTIYF. Written as DNA, the CDR3 is TGCAGCGTTGAGCGTCAGGCTGGAAACACCATATATTTT.

The J gene is TRBJ2-5, the V gene TRBV27, with D unclear. CDR1 is MNHEY and CDR2 is SMNVEV in the germline V gene (reference sequence). The CDR3 has 13 amino acids. Trimming shortened V by 1 base and J by 2 bases, and 5 bases separated the two germline ends. The chain's CDR3 is CASSLYGQETQYF. CDR3 nucleotides: TGTGCCAGCAGTTTATACGGGCAAGAGACCCAGTACTTC.